The 30 T cell receptor beta chains given below trace back to one sample, sequenced in a study of blood T cell repertoires in COVID-19. The data were produced by immunoSEQ multiplex PCR, yet TCRdb's version contains in-frame clones alone and is incomplete. The data hold about 400,000 clones, with approximately 84% observed a single time. Sequenced sample: PBMCs or T cells enriched from blood (not recorded which). The receptors derive from a woman aged 25 to 39 who had recovered from COVID-19.

The genes are TRBV7-2 and TRBJ1-2; D is uncertain. Germline V gives CDR1 SGHTA, CDR2 FQGNSA. Trimming cost V 5 bases and J 5 bases, with 12 bases left between them. The CDR3 contains 13 residues. Here the CDR3 DNA reads TGTGCCAGCAGCGGAGATTCTTTTTATGGCTACACCTTC. Translation gives CASSGDSFYGYTF.

This chain uses TRBV7-2 with TRBJ2-3; D not resolved. The germline gives CDR1 SGHTA, CDR2 FQGNSA. V shed 5 bases and J shed 2 bases, with 17 bases lying between them. The CDR3 has 16 amino acids. CDR3 sequence: CASSLAEAPSTDTQYF. The CDR3 coding sequence is TGTGCCAGCAGCCTTGCCGAGGCCCCTTCCACAGATACGCAGTATTTT.

CDR3 nucleotide sequence: TGTGCCAGCAGCCAACCCGCCGGGACAGGGGAAACAGATACGCAGTATTTT. This sequence encodes CASSQPAGTGETDTQYF. This rearrangement joins TRBV4-2 to TRBJ2-3, with 10 nucleotides matching TRBD1. Germline V CDR1 and CDR2: LGHNA, YNFKEQ. The J segment lost 3 bases and the V segment lost 2 bases, leaving 8 bases of the junction unmatched. This CDR3 is 17 amino acids long.

The chain uses TRBV19 and TRBJ1-3; D gene ambiguous. V lost 5 bases to trimming and J lost 1 base, with 9 bases between them. Germline CDR1 is LNHDA and CDR2 is SQIVND (reference sequence). The CDR3 loop spans 14 amino acids. The CDR3 region has the DNA TGTGCCAGTAGTGCCACAGATTCTGGAAACACCATATATTTT. This codes for CASSATDSGNTIYF. The variable domain in full, with the rest retrieved from reference TRBV19 and TRBJ1-3, is DGGITQSPKYLFRKEGQNVTLSCEQNLNHDAMYWYRQDPGQGLRLIYYSQIVNDFQKGDIAEGYSVSREKKESFPLTVTSAQKNPTAFYLCASSATDSGNTIYFGEGSWLTVV.

The genes are TRBV6-5 and TRBJ2-7, with a weak D call TRBD1 (7 bases). Germline V gene lookup returns CDR1 MNHEY and CDR2 SVGAGI. V lost 2 bases and J 3 bases, leaving 14 bases between the germline ends. The CDR3 is 15 amino acids. CDR3 DNA sequence: TGTGCCAGCAGTTACCAATGGGGGGACAGCTACGAGCAGTACTTC. It specifies CASSYQWGDSYEQYF.

V and J are TRBV29-1 and TRBJ1-2; TRBD1 aligns across 7 bases. The CDR3 loop spans 14 amino acids. V dropped 4 bases and J dropped 5; count of bases not matched to a gene: 10. Germline assignment: CDR1 SQVTM and CDR2 ANQGSEA. The CDR3 bases are TGCAGCGTTGGGGGACAGCTATCCGCGTATGGCTACACCTTC. This gives the protein CSVGGQLSAYGYTF.

The chain joins TRBV19 to TRBJ1-5, with 7 bases fitting TRBD1. The CDR3 sequence is 15 residues long. J was trimmed by 0 bases and V by 5 bases; bases with no gene match: 4. Germline CDR1 LNHDA, CDR2 SQIVND (reference sequence). The CDR3 bases are TGTGCCAGTAGTTGGAGGGACAGTAGCAATCAGCCCCAGCATTTT. Encoded protein: CASSWRDSSNQPQHF.

The V gene is TRBV19, the J gene TRBJ2-1; the match to TRBD1 covers 10 bases. The CDR3 runs to 13 residues. The ends lost 8 bases at V and 9 bases at J; junction bases unmatched: 7. The germline CDR1 and CDR2 sequences are LNHDA and SQIVND (reference sequence). This chain's CDR3 is CASSQTGGAEQFF. The CDR3 nucleotides read TGTGCCAGTTCACAGACAGGGGGCGCTGAGCAGTTCTTC.

The rearrangement links TRBV28 to TRBJ1-5, with D unresolved. Trimming cost V 3 bases and J 1 base, with 7 bases left between them. The germline CDR1 and CDR2 sequences are MDHEN and SYDVKM. The CDR3 runs to 14 residues. CDR3 bases: TGTGCCAGCAGTTTGGAGCAGAGCAATCAGCCCCAGCATTTT. Its translation: CASSLEQSNQPQHF.

This chain links TRBV7-3 with TRBJ1-2, with D unresolved. V lost 5 bases and J lost 2, with 15 bases in between. Germline-derived CDR1 and CDR2 are SGHTA and FQGTGA. The CDR3 length is 15 residues. The CDR3 DNA sequence: TGTGCCAGCAGCCCCCGTCAGCGAACAAACTATGGCTACACCTTC. This gives the protein CASSPRQRTNYGYTF.

The J gene is TRBJ1-3, the V gene TRBV7-9, with 7 bases identical to TRBD1. This CDR3 has 15 amino acids. The germline V gene encodes CDR1 SEHNR and CDR2 FQNEAQ (reference sequence). V was pared by 1 base and J by 6 bases, with 6 bases of the junction left unmatched. Here the CDR3 DNA reads TGTGCCAGCAGCTTAGAGACAGGGTCAGTAAACACCATATATTTT. Translation: CASSLETGSVNTIYF.

The chain links TRBV10-3 to TRBJ2-7, with 7 bases identical to TRBD1. V gave up 7 bases and J gave up 4 bases; unmatched junction bases: 7. This CDR3 contains 13 residues. Per the germline V gene, CDR1 is ENHRY and CDR2 is SYGVKD. CDR3 sequence: CAITRDRNYEQYF. CDR3 coding DNA: TGTGCCATCACCCGGGACAGAAATTACGAGCAGTACTTC.

The V call is TRBV2, the J call TRBJ1-2; possible D gene TRBD1, 6 bases. Germline-derived CDR1 and CDR2 are SNHLY and FYNNEI. V was cut by 4 bases and J by 6 bases, with 12 bases left in between. This CDR3 region has 13 residues. The CDR3 reads CASSATGYNGYTF. The CDR3 DNA reads TGTGCCAGCAGTGCCACAGGGTACAATGGCTACACCTTC. The variable domain in full, completed from reference TRBV2 and TRBJ1-2, reads EPEVTQTPSHQVTQMGQEVILRCVPISNHLYFYWYRQILGQKVEFLVSFYNNEISEKSEIFDDQFSVERPDGSNFTLKIRSTKLEDSAMYFCASSATGYNGYTFGSGTRLTVV.

The rearrangement links TRBV9 to TRBJ2-2; the match to TRBD1 covers 7 bases. The CDR3 covers 15 residues. Germline V gene sequence: CDR1 SGDLS, CDR2 YYNGEE. V lost 4 bases, J lost 7 bases, and 10 bases stayed unmatched. The CDR3 coding sequence is TGTGCCAGCAGCTCCACAGGGGCGCTCGGCGGGGAGCTGTTTTTT. It encodes CASSSTGALGGELFF.

The V call is TRBV19, the J call TRBJ2-3; 9 nucleotides match TRBD2. This CDR3 region has 15 residues. J gave up 6 bases and V 6 bases, and 10 bases lay outside the gene matches. The germline V gene encodes CDR1 LNHDA and CDR2 SQIVND (reference sequence). For the CDR3, the DNA is TGTGCCAGTAGATCAGTAGCGGGAGATCAGGATACGCAGTATTTT. Translating gives CASRSVAGDQDTQYF.

The rearrangement uses TRBV2 and TRBJ2-1; D uncertain. This CDR3 has 12 residues. The V gene's germline CDR1 is SNHLY and CDR2 FYNNEI. Trimming took 2 bases from V and 4 from J, leaving 3 bases between them. CDR3 nucleotide sequence: TGTGCCAGCAGTGAACTGTACAATGAGCAGTTCTTC. It encodes CASSELYNEQFF.

This clone came up once. The chain is built from TRBV24-1 and TRBJ2-3; D may be TRBD2 (7 bases). The V and J ends lost 2 bases and 4 bases respectively, with 9 bases between them. CDR3 length: 14 amino acids. Looked up from germline, CDR1 is KGHDR and CDR2 is SFDVKD. This CDR3 is CATSDSGGPDTQYF. The CDR3 nucleotides are TGTGCCACCAGTGATTCGGGGGGCCCAGATACGCAGTATTTT.

This clone was found a few times. V and J are TRBV19 and TRBJ2-5, with D possibly being TRBD1 (6 bases). This CDR3 is 14 amino acids long. Germline CDR1 LNHDA, CDR2 SQIVND (reference sequence). V gave up 4 bases and J gave up 5 bases, with 14 bases separating them. CDR3 nucleotide sequence: TGTGCCAGTAGTACCCGTGGGGGCGCGGAGACCCAGTACTTC. It translates to CASSTRGGAETQYF.

The chain carries TRBV7-2 and TRBJ2-2; D perhaps matches TRBD2 (5 bases). The CDR3 runs 16 residues. Trimming left V 5 bases short and J 4 bases short, with 17 bases between. CDR1 is SGHTA, CDR2 FQGNSA, per germline. DNA for the CDR3: TGTGCCAGCAGCACCCTCAGCGGAGCGCTCACCGGGGAGCTGTTTTTT. Its translation: CASSTLSGALTGELFF. The entire variable domain, with the rest obtained from reference TRBV7-2 and TRBJ2-2, is as follows: GAGVSQSPSNKVTEKGKDVELRCDPISGHTALYWYRQSLGQGLEFLIYFQGNSAPDKSGLPSDRFSAERTGGSVSTLTIQRTQQEDSAVYLCASSTLSGALTGELFFGEGSRLTVL.

V usage is TRBV7-9 and J usage is TRBJ2-1, with 8 bases that match TRBD2. V lost 4 bases to trimming and J lost 10 bases; unmatched junction nucleotides: 9. Germline CDR1 and CDR2: SEHNR and FQNEAQ (reference sequence). This CDR3 region has 14 residues. The CDR3 spells CASSSREGPEEQFF. CDR3 nucleotides: TGTGCCAGCAGCTCCCGGGAGGGCCCAGAGGAGCAGTTCTTC.

This chain uses TRBV6-5 with TRBJ2-7; 11 bases are shared with TRBD2. The CDR3 is 15 residues long. V was clipped by 4 bases and J by 7 bases; unmatched bases: 9. The germline CDR1 and CDR2 sequences are MNHEY and SVGAGI. The CDR3 sequence: CASSSSLAGAREQYF. DNA for the CDR3: TGTGCCAGCAGTTCCTCACTAGCGGGAGCGAGAGAGCAGTACTTC.

The chain combines TRBV27 with TRBJ2-7, with 7 nucleotides matching TRBD2. Trimming took 3 bases from V and 7 from J; bases not matched to a gene: 6. Per germline, CDR1 MNHEY and CDR2 SMNVEV (reference sequence). The CDR3 has 13 amino acids. This CDR3 reads CASSFAGVGEQYF. The CDR3 DNA follows: TGTGCCAGCAGTTTTGCGGGAGTGGGTGAGCAGTACTTC.

The chain links TRBV27 to TRBJ1-1; D possibly corresponds to TRBD1 (5 bases). CDR1 is MNHEY, CDR2 SMNVEV, per germline (reference sequence). Trimming pared 2 bases from V and 0 bases from J, leaving 7 bases between. The CDR3 extends over 14 amino acids. The CDR3 nucleotides read TGTGCCAGCAGTTTAGGACAAGTGAACACTGAAGCTTTCTTT. Translating it yields CASSLGQVNTEAFF.

The chain has TRBV3-1 (or the pseudogene TRBV3-2) and TRBJ2-1; 8 bases match TRBD2. The length of the CDR3 is 15 residues. Losses at the gene ends were 0 bases for V and 14 bases for J; bases not matched to a gene: 12. Germline V CDR1 and CDR2: LGHDT, YNNKEL (reference sequence). Here the CDR3 DNA reads TGTGCCAGCAGCCAAGAAGGAAGTCTAGCGGGTCTTGAGTTCTTC. Residues: CASSQEGSLAGLEFF.

The genes are TRBV7-9 and TRBJ2-5; D is ambiguous. Trimming took 1 base from V and 1 from J, leaving 7 bases between them. Germline V gene lookup returns CDR1 SEHNR and CDR2 FQNEAQ (reference sequence). The CDR3 spans 14 residues. The CDR3 DNA sequence: TGTGCCAGCAGCTTAGGCGGTCCCCAAGAGACCCAGTACTTC. It encodes CASSLGGPQETQYF.

The CDR3 DNA is TGTGCCAGCACCACCCTGGGGGGGCCTAATGAAAAACTGTTTTTT. Encoded protein: CASTTLGGPNEKLFF. This chain connects TRBV7-9 to TRBJ1-4; possibly TRBD1 for D (6 bases). The length of the CDR3 is 15 residues. V dropped 7 bases and J dropped 3 bases, with 15 bases sitting between them. Germline V gene lookup returns CDR1 SEHNR and CDR2 FQNEAQ (reference sequence). Supplemented by reference TRBV7-9 and TRBJ1-4, the full variable domain reads DTGVSQNPRHKITKRGQNVTFRCDPISEHNRLYWYRQTLGQGPEFLTYFQNEAQLEKSRLLSDRFSAERPKGSFSTLEIQRTEQGDSAMYLCASTTLGGPNEKLFFGSGTQLSVL.

The V and J genes are TRBV7-9 and TRBJ1-4; D call uncertain. The CDR3 runs to 11 residues. V was cut by 3 bases and J by 7 bases, with 3 bases left in between. Germline lookup yields CDR1 SEHNR and CDR2 FQNEAQ (reference sequence). CDR3 DNA sequence: TGTGCCAGCAGCTTTCGTGAAAAACTGTTTTTT. This codes for CASSFREKLFF.

V gene TRBV10-2 combines with J gene TRBJ2-1; D is unresolved. V was pared by 2 bases and J by 0 bases, with 8 bases between. The CDR3 consists of 15 residues. Germline assignment: CDR1 WSHSY and CDR2 SAAADI. CDR3: CASSEGGFSYNEQFF. The CDR3 coding sequence is TGCGCCAGCAGTGAGGGCGGTTTCTCCTACAATGAGCAGTTCTTC.

The chain is built from TRBV7-9 and TRBJ2-7; TRBD2 is a possible D gene (6 bases). Germline CDR1 is SEHNR and CDR2 is FQNEAQ (reference sequence). The CDR3 consists of 14 residues. Trimming removed 4 bases from V and 2 bases from J, with 12 bases in between. CDR3 nucleotide sequence: TGTGCCAGCAGCTCGGGACTTTTCGCCTACGAGCAGTACTTC. Amino acids: CASSSGLFAYEQYF.

CDR3 region: CASNSYGGGYTF. The CDR3 DNA is TGTGCCAGCAACTCGTACGGAGGAGGCTACACCTTC. The chain links TRBV5-6 to TRBJ1-2, with D uncertain. The CDR3 consists of 12 residues. Germline CDR1 and CDR2: SGHDT and YYEEEE. V lost 6 bases and J lost 8, with 14 bases in between.